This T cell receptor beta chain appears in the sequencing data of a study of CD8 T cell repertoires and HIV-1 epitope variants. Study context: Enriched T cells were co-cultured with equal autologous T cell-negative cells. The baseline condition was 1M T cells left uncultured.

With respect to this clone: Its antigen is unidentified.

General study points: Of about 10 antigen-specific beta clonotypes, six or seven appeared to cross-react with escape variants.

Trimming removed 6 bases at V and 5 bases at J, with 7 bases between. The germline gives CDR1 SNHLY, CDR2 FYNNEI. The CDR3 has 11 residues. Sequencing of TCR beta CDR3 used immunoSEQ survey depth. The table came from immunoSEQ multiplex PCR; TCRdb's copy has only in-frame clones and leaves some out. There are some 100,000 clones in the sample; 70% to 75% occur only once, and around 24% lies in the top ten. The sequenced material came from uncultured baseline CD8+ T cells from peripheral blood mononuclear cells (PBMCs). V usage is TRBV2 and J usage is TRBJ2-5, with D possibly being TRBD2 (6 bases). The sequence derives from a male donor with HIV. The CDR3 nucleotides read TGTGCCAGCAGGGAGGGGGAGACCCAGTACTTC. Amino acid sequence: CASREGETQYF.